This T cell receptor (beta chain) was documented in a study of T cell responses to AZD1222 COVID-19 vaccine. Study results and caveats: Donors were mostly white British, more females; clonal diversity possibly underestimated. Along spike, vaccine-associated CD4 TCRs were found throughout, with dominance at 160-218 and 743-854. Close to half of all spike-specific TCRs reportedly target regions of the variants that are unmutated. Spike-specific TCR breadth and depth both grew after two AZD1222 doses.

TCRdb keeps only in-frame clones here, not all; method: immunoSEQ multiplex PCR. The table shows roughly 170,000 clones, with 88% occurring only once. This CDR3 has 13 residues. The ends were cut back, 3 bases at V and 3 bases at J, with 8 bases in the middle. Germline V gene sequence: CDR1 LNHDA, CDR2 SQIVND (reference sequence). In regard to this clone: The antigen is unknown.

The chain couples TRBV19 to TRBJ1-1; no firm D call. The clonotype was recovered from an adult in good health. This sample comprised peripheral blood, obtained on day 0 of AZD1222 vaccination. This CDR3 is CASSIIKDTEAFF. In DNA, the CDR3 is TGTGCCAGTAGTATCATCAAGGACACTGAAGCTTTCTTT.